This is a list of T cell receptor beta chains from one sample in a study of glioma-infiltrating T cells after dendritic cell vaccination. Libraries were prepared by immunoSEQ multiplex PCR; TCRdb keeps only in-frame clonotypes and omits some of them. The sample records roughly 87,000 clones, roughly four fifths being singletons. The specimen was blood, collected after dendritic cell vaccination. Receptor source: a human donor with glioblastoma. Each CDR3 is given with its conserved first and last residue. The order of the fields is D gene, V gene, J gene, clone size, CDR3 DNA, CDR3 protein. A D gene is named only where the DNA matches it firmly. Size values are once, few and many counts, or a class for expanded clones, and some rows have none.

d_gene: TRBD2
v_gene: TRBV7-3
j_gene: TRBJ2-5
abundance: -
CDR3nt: TGTGCCAGCAGCTTGGGCGGGGGGGATCAGACCCAGTACTTC
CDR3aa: CASSLGGGDQTQYF

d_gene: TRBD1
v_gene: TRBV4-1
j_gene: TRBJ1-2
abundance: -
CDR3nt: TGCGCCAGCAGCCAAAGCCAGGGACAGTTTCCCTATGGCTACACCTTC
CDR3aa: CASSQSQGQFPYGYTF

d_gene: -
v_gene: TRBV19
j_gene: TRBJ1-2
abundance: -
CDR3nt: TGTGCCAGTAGTGCCCAGGGCGGTAACTATGGCTACACCTTC
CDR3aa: CASSAQGGNYGYTF

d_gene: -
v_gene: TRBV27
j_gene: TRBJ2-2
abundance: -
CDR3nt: TGTGCCAGCAGCCACAGGAACACCGGGGAGCTGTTTTTT
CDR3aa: CASSHRNTGELFF

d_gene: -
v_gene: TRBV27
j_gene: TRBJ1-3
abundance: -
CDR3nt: TGTGCCAGCAGTTCGACACGGAGGGGAAACACCATATATTTT
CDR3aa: CASSSTRRGNTIYF

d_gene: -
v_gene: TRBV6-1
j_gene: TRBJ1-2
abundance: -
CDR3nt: TGTGCCAGCAGTGAAGCGTCCTTAGGGGATGGCTACACCTTC
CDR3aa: CASSEASLGDGYTF

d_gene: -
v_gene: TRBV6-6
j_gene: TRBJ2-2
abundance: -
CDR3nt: TGTGCCAGCAGTTACGAGGGCACCGGGGAGCTGTTTTTT
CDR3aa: CASSYEGTGELFF

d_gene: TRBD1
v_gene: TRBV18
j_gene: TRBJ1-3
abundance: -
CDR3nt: TGTGCCAGCTCACCACCGGGGCAGGGGGCTGGAAACACCATATATTTT
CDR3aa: CASSPPGQGAGNTIYF

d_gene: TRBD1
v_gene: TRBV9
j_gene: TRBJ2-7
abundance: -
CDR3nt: TGTGCCAGCAGCCAAGTACAGGGGGCCGAGCAGTACTTC
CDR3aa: CASSQVQGAEQYF

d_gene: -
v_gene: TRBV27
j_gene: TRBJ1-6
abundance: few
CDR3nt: TGTGCCAGCAGTTTCTCGGACAGAAATTCACCCCTCCACTTT
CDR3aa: CASSFSDRNSPLHF

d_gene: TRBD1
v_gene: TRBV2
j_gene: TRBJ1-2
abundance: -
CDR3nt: TGTGCCAGCAGCGGTCCCGGGACAGGGATCAGGATCTATGGCTACACCTTC
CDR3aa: CASSGPGTGIRIYGYTF

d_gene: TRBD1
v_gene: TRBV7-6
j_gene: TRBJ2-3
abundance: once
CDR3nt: TGTGCCAGCAGCTCGAAAGACAGGGAAGGCGCAGATACGCAGTATTTT
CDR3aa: CASSSKDREGADTQYF

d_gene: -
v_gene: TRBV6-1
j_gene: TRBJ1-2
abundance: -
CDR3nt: TGTGCCAGCAGTGAAGATAAACAGACCTATGGCTACACCTTC
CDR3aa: CASSEDKQTYGYTF

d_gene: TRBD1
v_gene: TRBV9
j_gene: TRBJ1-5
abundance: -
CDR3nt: TGTGCCAGCAGCGTACAAGGGACAGGAGTCCCAGAGGGCAATCAGCCCCAGCATTTT
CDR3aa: CASSVQGTGVPEGNQPQHF

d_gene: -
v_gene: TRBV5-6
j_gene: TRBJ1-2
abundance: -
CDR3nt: TGTGCCAGCAGCCTAACTGGACTGGGGTATGGCTACACCTTC
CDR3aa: CASSLTGLGYGYTF

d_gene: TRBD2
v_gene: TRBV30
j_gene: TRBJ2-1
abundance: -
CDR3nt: TGTGCCTGGAGTATGGCGGGGGGTTTGAATGAGCAGTTCTTC
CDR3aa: CAWSMAGGLNEQFF